Shown below are 25 T cell receptor beta chains from a single sample sequenced in a study of blood T cells in healthy people across ages. Primers used in a second PCR of about 7 to 12 cycles were a sample-barcoded 5' primer and a J-beta primer mix. TCRdb ran MiXCR on the 5' RACE reads and lists one entry per CDR3 protein. The table lists 600,000 to 900,000 distinct CDR3 sequences, around 25% of them singletons. These same data were also listed under a study on T cells of mothers and their children.

The source material was blood. Receptors originate from a boy between 5 and 17 years old in good health.

The V call is TRBV6-5, the J call TRBJ1-1, with D hard to call. The CDR3 length is 14 residues. CDR1 is MNHEY and CDR2 is SVGAGI in the germline V gene. The ends were cut back, 5 bases at V and 2 bases at J, with 12 bases in the middle. The CDR3 DNA is TGTGCCAGCAGTCCCCTGGCGGCTAACACTGAAGCTTTCTTT. This encodes CASSPLAANTEAFF.

The rearrangement uses TRBV12-3 or TRBV12-4 and TRBJ1-5; TRBD1 is a possible D gene (6 bases). V was clipped by 5 bases and J by 0 bases, with 14 bases between them. This CDR3 spans 16 amino acids. CDR3 loop: CASSIQGLASNQPQHF. The CDR3 DNA sequence: TGTGCCAGCAGTATACAGGGACTGGCTAGCAATCAGCCCCAGCATTTT.

This clonotype was counted once. The chain links TRBV20-1 to TRBJ2-2, with D unresolved. This CDR3 has 14 residues. Looked up from germline, CDR1 is DFQATT and CDR2 is SNEGSKA (reference sequence). Trimming left V 3 bases short and J 4 bases short, with 12 bases between. CDR3 amino acids: CSARAGRTTGELFF. The CDR3 DNA follows: TGCAGTGCTAGGGCCGGACGGACCACCGGGGAGCTGTTTTTT.

This clonotype was detected only a few times. The J gene is TRBJ2-1, the V gene TRBV5-5; 7 nucleotides agree with TRBD1. V gave up 2 bases and J gave up 2 bases; unmatched junction bases: 4. Germline lookup yields CDR1 SGHKS and CDR2 YYEKEE (reference sequence). This CDR3 contains 15 residues. CDR3 sequence (DNA): TGTGCCAGCAGCTTCGCGCAGGGGGCCTACAATGAGCAGTTCTTC. This translates into CASSFAQGAYNEQFF.

This clonotype turned up a few times. This chain uses TRBV29-1 with TRBJ2-2; D not resolved. V lost 3 bases and J 1 base, leaving 9 bases between the germline ends. Germline CDR1 SQVTM, CDR2 ANQGSEA. This CDR3 spans 14 amino acids. Here the CDR3 reads CSVEWGQNTGELFF. The CDR3 nucleotides read TGCAGCGTTGAGTGGGGTCAGAACACCGGGGAGCTGTTTTTT.

The chain has TRBV9 and TRBJ2-5, with TRBD2 identical over 11 bases. The ends lost 0 bases at V and 1 base at J; junction bases unmatched: 5. There are 17 residues in the CDR3. CDR1 is SGDLS, CDR2 YYNGEE, per germline. The CDR3 DNA follows: TGTGCCAGCAGCGTAGGGCTAGCGGGGGGCGGCCAAGAGACCCAGTACTTC. Its translation: CASSVGLAGGGQETQYF.

The chain is built from TRBV10-3 and TRBJ2-1, with D perhaps TRBD1 (6 bases). The V gene lost 8 bases and the J gene lost 4 bases, with 15 bases spanning the gap. The CDR3 extends over 14 amino acids. The germline V gene has CDR1 ENHRY and CDR2 SYGVKD. The DNA of the CDR3 is TGTGCCATCGGGTCTCAGGGGAATTACAATGAGCAGTTCTTC. Translating it yields CAIGSQGNYNEQFF.

The rearrangement links TRBV6-6 to TRBJ1-4, with D maybe TRBD1 (5 bases). There are 16 residues in the CDR3. V was trimmed by 4 bases and J by 8 bases, leaving 20 bases between them. Germline-derived CDR1 and CDR2 are MNHNY and SVGAGI (reference sequence). The CDR3 reads CASSLTTGPEAEKLFF. DNA of the CDR3: TGTGCCAGCAGTTTAACAACAGGTCCCGAGGCCGAAAAACTGTTTTTT.

The chain employs TRBV23-1 and TRBJ1-1, with 8 bases identical to TRBD1. TRBV23-1 falls under the ORF class, with uncertain function. The CDR3 runs 14 residues. V dropped 11 bases and J dropped 1; count of bases not matched to a gene: 9. CDR3 residues: CAGPGDRSNTEAFF. CDR3 sequence (DNA): TGCGCCGGCCCGGGGGACAGGTCGAACACTGAAGCTTTCTTT.

This chain joins TRBV4-1 and TRBJ2-7, with D perhaps TRBD1 (6 bases). Looked up from germline, CDR1 is MGHRA and CDR2 is YSYEKL. This CDR3 region has 14 residues. The germline V and J ends were trimmed by 3 bases and 4 bases, with 13 bases remaining between them. The CDR3 coding sequence is TGCGCCAGCAGCCAGAGACAGGCCGAATACGAGCAGTACTTC. Its protein is CASSQRQAEYEQYF.

This sequence joins TRBV6-5 and TRBJ2-5; the D is unclear. This CDR3 spans 15 amino acids. Looked up from germline, CDR1 is MNHEY and CDR2 is SVGAGI. V lost 5 bases and J 1 base, leaving 14 bases between the germline ends. This CDR3 is CASSRRPSIQETQYF. The CDR3 region has the DNA TGTGCCAGCAGTCGACGCCCGTCTATCCAAGAGACCCAGTACTTC.

This clonotype was counted a few times. The chain joins TRBV7-9 to TRBJ2-1; 12 bases are a match to TRBD2. The CDR3 has 15 amino acids. CDR1 is SEHNR, CDR2 FQNEAQ, per germline (reference sequence). V dropped 4 bases and J dropped 7; count of bases not matched to a gene: 5. The CDR3 here is CASSSSGGAENEQFF. The CDR3 DNA follows: TGTGCCAGCAGCTCTAGCGGGGGGGCAGAGAATGAGCAGTTCTTC.

This clonotype has just a few counts. This rearrangement joins TRBV14 to TRBJ2-5; D is perhaps TRBD1 (5 bases). Germline V lookup: CDR1 SGHDN, CDR2 FVKESK. The CDR3 length is 18 residues. Trimming took off 0 bases at V and 3 bases at J, with 20 bases between the two ends. The CDR3 loop reads CASSQDPPLGRGEETQYF. The DNA for the CDR3 is TGTGCCAGCAGCCAAGATCCCCCTCTTGGTAGGGGTGAAGAGACCCAGTACTTC.

The gene calls are TRBV24-1 and TRBJ2-3, with TRBD1 matching 7 bases. The CDR3 has 16 residues. J lost 2 bases, V lost 4 bases, and 8 bases had no gene match. Germline V gene data show CDR1 as KGHDR and CDR2 as SFDVKD. The CDR3 spells CATSELKTGPTDTQYF. CDR3 sequence (DNA): TGTGCCACCAGTGAACTTAAGACAGGGCCCACAGATACGCAGTATTTT.

The rearrangement uses TRBV7-3 and TRBJ2-7, with D maybe TRBD2 (6 bases). The germline V and J ends were trimmed by 2 bases and 0 bases, with 11 bases remaining between them. Germline values: CDR1 SGHTA, CDR2 FQGTGA. CDR3 length equals 15 residues. CDR3 bases: TGTGCCAGCAGCTTAGGGGACTTGAGCTCCTACGAGCAGTACTTC. Residues: CASSLGDLSSYEQYF.

The rearrangement joins TRBV10-2 to TRBJ2-3; 11 bases are a match to TRBD2. CDR1 and CDR2 from the germline V gene are WSHSY and SAAADI. This CDR3 region has 14 residues. Trimming cost V 5 bases and J 4 bases; bases outside gene matches: 2. CDR3 residues: CASSIAGGPDTQYF. The CDR3 DNA sequence: TGCGCCAGCAGTATAGCGGGGGGGCCAGATACGCAGTATTTT.

In this sample, this clonotype turned up a few times. The chain links TRBV27 to TRBJ2-7; tentatively, D is TRBD1 (6 bases). The CDR3 is made up of 14 amino acids. CDR1 and CDR2 from the germline V gene are MNHEY and SMNVEV (reference sequence). Trimming pared 3 bases from V and 7 bases from J, leaving 16 bases between. The CDR3: CASSFGTPGSEQYF. DNA of the CDR3: TGTGCCAGCAGTTTTGGGACACCAGGGTCGGAGCAGTACTTC.

About this clonotype: At one end the junction does not follow the germline gene, possibly because of a read error. The rearrangement joins TRBV6-4 to TRBJ2-1, with D tentatively TRBD2 (6 bases). The germline gives CDR1 MRHNA, CDR2 SNTAGT. The CDR3 extends over 16 amino acids. The CDR3 coding sequence is TGTGCCAGCAGTGACTCTCCGCGGAGGGTCCAAGAGACCCGGTACTTC. This encodes CASSDSPRRVQETRYF.

The rearrangement links TRBV6-5 to TRBJ1-6; D perhaps matches TRBD1 (6 bases). Germline assignment: CDR1 MNHEY and CDR2 SVGAGI. CDR3 length: 17 residues. V was shortened by 4 bases and J by 0 bases, with 13 bases between the two germline ends. The CDR3 bases are TGTGCCAGCAGTTCCTGGACAGCGAGCTCCTATAATTCACCCCTCCACTTT. Protein sequence: CASSSWTASSYNSPLHF.

The V call is TRBV5-5, the J call TRBJ2-5; 14 positions agree with TRBD2. The germline V gene has CDR1 SGHKS and CDR2 YYEKEE (reference sequence). V shed 0 bases, J shed 4 bases, and the junction held 5 bases outside the gene matches. There are 17 residues in the CDR3. CDR3 loop: CASSLAPGLAGAETQYF. The CDR3 DNA is TGTGCCAGCAGCTTGGCCCCGGGACTAGCGGGGGCAGAGACCCAGTACTTC.

This chain links TRBV29-1 with TRBJ2-5; 9 positions match TRBD2. This CDR3 has 16 residues. V shed 6 bases, J shed 2 bases, and the junction held 13 bases outside the gene matches. Germline loops: CDR1 SQVTM, CDR2 ANQGSEA. The CDR3 DNA reads as TGCAGCGTCCGACCCAGGGGCCTAGCGGGGCAAGAGACCCAGTACTTC. This gives the protein CSVRPRGLAGQETQYF. The full variable domain, completed using reference TRBV29-1 and TRBJ2-5, is SAVISQKPSRDICQRGTSLTIQCQVDSQVTMMFWYRQQPGQSLTLIATANQGSEATYESGFVIDKFPISRPNLTFSTLTVSNMSPEDSSIYLCSVRPRGLAGQETQYFGPGTRLLVL.

V usage is TRBV21-1 and J usage is TRBJ2-7; the tabulated D call, TRBD1, remains unverified against the DNA. TRBV21-1 is a recognized pseudogene. CDR3 size: 15 residues. CDR3 sequence (DNA): TGTGCCAGCAAGAACTTGAATAGGGCGACCTACGAGCAGTACTTC. Amino acid sequence: CASKNLNRATYEQYF.

Concerning this clonotype itself: At one boundary the junction diverges from the germline segment, which might be a read error. V usage is TRBV9 and J usage is TRBJ2-5; 8 positions agree with TRBD2. Germline V CDR1 and CDR2: SGDLS, YYNGEE. The CDR3 contains 16 residues. The CDR3 loop reads CANSGIASGYQETQYF. The CDR3 nucleotides are TGTGCCAACAGCGGGATTGCTAGCGGGTACCAAGAGACCCAGTACTTC.

The chain recombines TRBV12-3 or TRBV12-4 with TRBJ2-7; no definite D call. V lost 3 bases and J 1 base, leaving 7 bases between the germline ends. The CDR3 is made up of 13 amino acids. This CDR3 is CASSFQASYEQYF. The DNA of the CDR3 is TGTGCCAGCAGTTTCCAGGCTTCCTACGAGCAGTACTTC.

This chain joins TRBV2 and TRBJ2-5, with 8 bases fitting TRBD2. This CDR3 region has 12 residues. Losses at the gene ends were 9 bases for V and 3 bases for J; bases not matched to a gene: 3. The germline V gene encodes CDR1 SNHLY and CDR2 FYNNEI. The CDR3, as DNA: TGTGCCAGTAGCGGGGACAAAGAGACCCAGTACTTC. Translating it yields CASSGDKETQYF.